The 9 T cell receptor beta chains in this list originate from one sample, sequenced in a study of blood T cell repertoires in COVID-19 (dated by TCRdb to 2019 to 2021). Library preparation employed the immunoSEQ multiplex PCR assay. The table was pulled from immuneACCESS by TCRdb, which kept in-frame rearrangements only. Such tables lose some clones; where checked, under half of the loss comes from unresolved V genes, and the rest has no known cause. This sample lists over 100,000 clones; around 88% were detected once. In total, the top ten clones hold around 4.5% of the sample. The specimen was peripheral blood. These receptors came from a man aged 55 to 70 with COVID-19, enrolled during active disease.

This chain links TRBV7-3 with TRBJ1-1, with D possibly being TRBD1 (5 bases). V was clipped by 0 bases and J by 7 bases, with 12 bases between them. The germline V gene has CDR1 SGHTA and CDR2 FQGTGA. The CDR3 has 14 amino acids. The CDR3 loop reads CASSLTTGRGEAFF. The CDR3 DNA reads TGTGCCAGCAGCTTAACAACAGGCCGAGGTGAAGCTTTCTTT.

Remarks on this clone: The junction departs from the called germline gene at one end, perhaps through a read error. The chain recombines TRBV7-7 with TRBJ2-1, with TRBD2 matching 13 bases. Germline CDR1 SSHAT, CDR2 FNYEAQ (reference sequence). The CDR3 consists of 18 residues. The CDR3 protein is CASSLPTSGGASDNEQFF. The CDR3 region has the DNA TGTGCTAGCAGCTTACCTACTAGCGGGGGGGCCTCAGACAATGAGCAGTTCTTC.

The chain carries TRBV3-1 (or the pseudogene TRBV3-2) and TRBJ1-2; TRBD1 matches at 10 bases. CDR1 is LGHDT and CDR2 is YNNKEL in the germline V gene (reference sequence). CDR3 length: 13 amino acids. Trimming removed 1 base from V and 12 bases from J; junction bases left unmatched: 5. CDR3 residues: CASSQAGQGEDTF. CDR3 coding DNA: TGTGCCAGCAGCCAAGCTGGACAGGGGGAGGACACCTTC.

The V and J genes are TRBV5-4 and TRBJ1-6; 7 nucleotides line up with TRBD1. This CDR3 is 14 amino acids long. Looked up from germline, CDR1 is SGHNT and CDR2 is YYREEE (reference sequence). With V trimmed by 0 bases and J by 13 bases, 7 bases remained unmatched. The DNA for the CDR3 is TGTGCCAGCAGCTTGGACAGGGGCCTTTGGCCCCTCCACTTT. This codes for CASSLDRGLWPLHF.

This clone was seen once. The chain is built from TRBV6-4 and TRBJ2-2, with TRBD1 as a possible D gene (5 bases). Germline assignment: CDR1 MRHNA and CDR2 SNTAGT. The CDR3 length is 13 residues. Trimming removed 4 bases at V and 7 bases at J, with 10 bases between. Here the CDR3 DNA reads TGTGCCAGCAGTGTGCAGGGCGTCGGGGAGCTGTTTTTT. It yields the protein CASSVQGVGELFF.

The rearrangement joins TRBV6-2 or TRBV6-3 to TRBJ2-1; no clear D gene. The CDR3 has 15 residues. Germline CDR1 and CDR2: MNHEY and SVGEGT. Trimming took 3 bases from V and 5 from J, leaving 14 bases between them. The CDR3: CASSYTLASDNEQFF. Written as DNA, the CDR3 is TGTGCCAGCAGTTATACCCTGGCTAGTGACAATGAGCAGTTCTTC.

This clone appeared a few times. The rearrangement joins TRBV14 to TRBJ1-1; D ambiguous. Trimming took 4 bases from V and 0 from J, leaving 6 bases between them. Germline V CDR1 and CDR2: SGHDN, FVKESK. There are 13 residues in the CDR3. The CDR3 DNA reads as TGTGCCAGCAGCCGGTCTATGAACACTGAAGCTTTCTTT. Its protein is CASSRSMNTEAFF.

The V call is TRBV24-1, the J call TRBJ1-2; D is perhaps TRBD1 (6 bases). Trimming pared 3 bases from V and 0 bases from J, leaving 10 bases between. CDR3 length equals 15 residues. Germline values: CDR1 KGHDR, CDR2 SFDVKD. The CDR3 nucleotides are TGTGCCACCAGTGATGGGGGCTCCTCTAACTATGGCTACACCTTC. Protein product: CATSDGGSSNYGYTF.

The chain uses TRBV6-1 and TRBJ1-3; TRBD1 matches 8 bases. The CDR3 covers 16 residues. V was clipped by 4 bases and J by 0 bases; unmatched bases: 5. The germline gives CDR1 MNHNS, CDR2 SASEGT. The CDR3 bases are TGTGCCAGCAGTGCCAAGGACAGGGTCTCTGGAAACACCATATATTTT. This gives the protein CASSAKDRVSGNTIYF.